The clone carrying this T cell receptor (beta chain) was detected many times. At one end, the junction sequence differs from germline, possibly due to a read error. The CDR3 spans 16 residues. Germline V lookup: CDR1 PRHDT, CDR2 FYEKMQ (reference sequence). Gene-specific TRAV and TRBV primers were used for first-strand cDNA, covering alpha and beta chains. The TCRs were subjected to amplification over approximately 20 PCR cycles employing a constant-region primer in conjunction with a V-primer adapter. TCRdb recomputed calls from the reads with MiXCR, one row per CDR3 protein. This sample has 35,000 to 50,000 distinct CDR3 sequences, with 25% to 40% found just once. This specimen belongs to a study of low-dose radiotherapy and immunotherapy resistance in tumors. As for the study in general: The treatment that patients received was intravenous nivolumab 240 mg every two weeks plus ipilimumab 1 mg/kg every six weeks. Participants were given intravenous cyclophosphamide 200 mg/m2 every two weeks, one day before radiation and immunotherapy.

The sample's time point: before trial treatment. The specimen was PBMCs, collected before treatment. The chain is built from TRBV13 and TRBJ2-7; the match to TRBD1 covers 8 bases. The receptor comes from a male donor with gallbladder cancer. This chain's CDR3 is CATSLSLTGGLYEQYF. CDR3 bases: TGTGCCACCAGCCTAAGCCTCACAGGGGGTCTCTACGAGCAGTACTTC.